This T cell receptor (beta chain) is from a study of T-cell memory formation after mild COVID-19. General study results and limits: Confirmation was lacking for SARS-CoV-2 specificity of second-wave clones that peaked on day 37.

Sample barcodes and UMIs were carried by the TCR alpha and TCR beta cDNA libraries that 5'RACE generated with constant-segment primers. TCRdb analysed the 5' RACE reads with MiXCR anew, one entry per CDR3 protein. The table has about 430,000 distinct CDR3 sequences, roughly 24% seen once. Notes on this clonotype: Its target is unknown.

Trimming left V 6 bases short and J 2 bases short, with 20 bases between. This CDR3 region has 17 residues. Specimen: PBMCs or a T cell subset sorted from them (not recorded which). The receptor's source is an adult woman who had mild COVID-19 (a few samples of this study predate the infection). Cell type and time point are not known. This chain links TRBV12-3 or TRBV12-4 with TRBJ2-1, with D perhaps matching TRBD1 or TRBD2 (5 bases each). The CDR3 reads CASSFPLGDGTYNEQFF. For the CDR3, the DNA is TGTGCCAGCAGCTTCCCCTTGGGGGACGGGACCTACAATGAGCAGTTCTTC.